Below, one T cell receptor (beta chain) is given with its context. The data were taken from a study of graft-versus-host responses after intestinal transplantation. TCRdb's copy holds only in-frame clones and misses some; the assay was immunoSEQ multiplex PCR. The sample consists of about 29,000 clones, 60% to 85% of them appearing once. The starting material, graft tissue, was processed to release intraepithelial and lamina propria lymphocytes. J gave up 4 bases and V 4 bases, and 5 bases lay outside the gene matches. The CDR3 sequence is 14 residues long. The V gene's germline CDR1 is MGHRA and CDR2 YSYEKL.

Sequences were derived from ileum tissue, sampled 98 days after intestinal transplantation. The clonotype was recovered from a human patient who received an intestinal transplant, so some T cells may come from the graft donor. V usage is TRBV4-1 and J usage is TRBJ2-7, with 9 positions matching TRBD1. The chain's CDR3 is CASSPGTGLYEQYF. CDR3 bases: TGCGCCAGCAGCCCTGGGACAGGGCTATACGAGCAGTACTTC.